This T cell receptor beta chain derives from a study of blood T cell repertoires in COVID-19. This clone was seen only a few times. Generated by immunoSEQ multiplex PCR, the TCRdb table keeps only in-frame clones and is missing some. The table has fewer than 300,000 clones, around 82% seen once; the top ten hold around 6%. J lost 10 bases, V lost 0 bases, and 0 bases had no gene match. The CDR3 extends over 13 amino acids. From germline, CDR1 is MNHEY and CDR2 SVGAGI. The TCR was taken from a man older than 75 with acute or convalescent COVID-19. Input material: peripheral blood. V usage is TRBV6-5 and J usage is TRBJ2-3; 11 bases align to TRBD2. The CDR3 sequence: CASSYSGLAAQYF. CDR3 sequence (DNA): TGTGCCAGCAGTTACTCGGGACTAGCGGCGCAGTATTTT.